This TCR beta chain was sequenced for a study of T cells in Graves' hyperthyroidism and ophthalmopathy. In the study overall: Peripheral blood samples were taken at initial diagnosis, prior to any treatment. Points from the study as a whole: In the blood, most expanded thyroid clonotypes above 0.001 appeared as well. A 13 V-J model separated ophthalmopathy from stable hyperthyroidism.

The CDR3 has 12 amino acids. Germline V gene lookup returns CDR1 MDHEN and CDR2 SYDVKM. The source material, RNA transcripts, was used to amplify TCR beta CDR3 regions. In the first-round RT-PCR of the TCR CDR3, the HTBI primer set was used. TCRdb ran MiXCR on the multiplex PCR reads and lists one entry per CDR3 protein. Among 300,000 to 500,000 distinct CDR3 sequences, about 14% were seen once, and the ten largest hold 25% to 30%. Out of roughly 10 ml of fresh peripheral blood came the PBMCs. This clonotype was found many times. Its antigen is as yet unknown. A read error may account for a junction end that differs from germline.

This chain links TRBV28 with TRBJ2-7, with no clear D. Material: blood. The TCR was taken from a middle-aged man with Graves' ophthalmopathy. CDR3 region: CASSLLGYEQYF. In DNA, the CDR3 is TGTGCCAGCAGCTTATTGGGCTACGAGCAGTACTTC.